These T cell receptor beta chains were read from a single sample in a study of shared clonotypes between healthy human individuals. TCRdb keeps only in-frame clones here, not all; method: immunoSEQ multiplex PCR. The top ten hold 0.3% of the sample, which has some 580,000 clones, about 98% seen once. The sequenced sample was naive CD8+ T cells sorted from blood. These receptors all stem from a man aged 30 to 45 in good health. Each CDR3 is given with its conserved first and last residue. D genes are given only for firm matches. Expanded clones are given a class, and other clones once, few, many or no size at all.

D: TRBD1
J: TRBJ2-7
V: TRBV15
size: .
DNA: TGTGCCACCAGCATTGGGGACAGGGTTTCCTACGAGCAGTACTTC
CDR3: CATSIGDRVSYEQYF

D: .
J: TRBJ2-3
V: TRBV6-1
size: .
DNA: TGTGCCAGCAGTGAAGAGGTAGCGGGCACAGATACGCAGTATTTT
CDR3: CASSEEVAGTDTQYF

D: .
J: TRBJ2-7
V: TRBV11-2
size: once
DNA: TGTGCCAGCGTCCCCCATGGGAAGGGCTCCTACGAGCAGTACTTC
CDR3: CASVPHGKGSYEQYF

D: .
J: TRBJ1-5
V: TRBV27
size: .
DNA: TGTGCCAGCAGTCCGTCGCAGGGGAATCAGCCCCAGCATTTT
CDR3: CASSPSQGNQPQHF

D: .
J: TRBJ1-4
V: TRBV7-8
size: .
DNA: TGTGCCAGCAGCCTAAACAGGGCTGTTCCCTTAGAAAAACTGTTTTTT
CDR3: CASSLNRAVPLEKLFF

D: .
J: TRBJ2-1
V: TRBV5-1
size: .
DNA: TGCGCCAGCAGCGGAGCCAGGAGCTCCTACAATGAGCAGTTCTTC
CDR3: CASSGARSSYNEQFF

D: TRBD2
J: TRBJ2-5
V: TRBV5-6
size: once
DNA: TGTGCCAGCAGCTTAGGGACTACACAAGAGACCCAGTACTTC
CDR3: CASSLGTTQETQYF

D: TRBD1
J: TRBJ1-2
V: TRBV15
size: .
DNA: TGTGCCACCAGCAGTGCCACAGGGGCGGGCTATGGCTACACCTTC
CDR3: CATSSATGAGYGYTF

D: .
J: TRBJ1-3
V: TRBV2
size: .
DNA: TGTGCCAGCAGTGACGCAGGGTCTGGAAACACCATATATTTT
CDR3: CASSDAGSGNTIYF

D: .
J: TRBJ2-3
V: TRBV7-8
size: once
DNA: TGTGCCAGCAGCTCCACCCGGGAGTCTCCCACAGATACGCAGTATTTT
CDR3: CASSSTRESPTDTQYF

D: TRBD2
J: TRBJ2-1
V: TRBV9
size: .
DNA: TGTGCCAGCAGCGTCGGGACTAGCGGGTTTGAGCAGTTCTTC
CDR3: CASSVGTSGFEQFF

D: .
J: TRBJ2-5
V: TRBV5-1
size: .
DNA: TGCGCCAGCAGCTTGGCGTCAGAAGAGACCCAGTACTTC
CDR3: CASSLASEETQYF

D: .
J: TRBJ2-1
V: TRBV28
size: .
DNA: TGTGCCAGCAGCTCGACAGTGCGTAGCTCCTACAATGAGCAGTTCTTC
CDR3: CASSSTVRSSYNEQFF

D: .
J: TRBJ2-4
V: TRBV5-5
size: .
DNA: TGTGCCAGCAGCTTGGAGCCCCCCTCGGCCAAAAACATTCAGTACTTC
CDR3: CASSLEPPSAKNIQYF

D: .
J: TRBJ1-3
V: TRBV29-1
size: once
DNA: TGCAGCGTTGAATCAGGGGCTGGAAACACCATATATTTT
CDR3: CSVESGAGNTIYF

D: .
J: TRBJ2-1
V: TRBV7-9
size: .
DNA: TGTGCCAGCAGCTTAGCGGTAGACAATGAGCAGTTCTTC
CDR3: CASSLAVDNEQFF

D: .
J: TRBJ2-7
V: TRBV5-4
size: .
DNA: TGTGCCAGCAGCCCCCGGGGGGCGACCGCCGAGCAGTACTTC
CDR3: CASSPRGATAEQYF

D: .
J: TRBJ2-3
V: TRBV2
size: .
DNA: TGTGCCAGCAGTGAACCAGATAGCACAGATACGCAGTATTTT
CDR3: CASSEPDSTDTQYF

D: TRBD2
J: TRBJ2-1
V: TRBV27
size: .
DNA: TGTGCCAGCAGTTTGTCTGCTAGCGGTTACAATGAGCAGTTCTTC
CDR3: CASSLSASGYNEQFF

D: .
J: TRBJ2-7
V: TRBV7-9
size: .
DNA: TGTGCCAGCAGCCCAAGGGACGTTGCCTACGAGCAGTACTTC
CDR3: CASSPRDVAYEQYF

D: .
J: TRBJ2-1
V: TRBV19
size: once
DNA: TGTGCCACTAGTTGGGACTGGTCAACCCATGAGCAGTTCTTC
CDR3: CATSWDWSTHEQFF

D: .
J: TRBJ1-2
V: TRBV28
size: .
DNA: TGTGCCAGCAGTTGGGACACACAATATGGCTACACCTTC
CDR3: CASSWDTQYGYTF

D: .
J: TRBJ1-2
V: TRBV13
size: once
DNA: TGTGCCAGCAGGTACCGGATAGCTAACTATGGCTACACCTTC
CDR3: CASRYRIANYGYTF

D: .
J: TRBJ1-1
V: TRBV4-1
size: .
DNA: TGCGCCAGCGGACTTGCCGGGGTGCGAAGGAACACTGAAGCTTTCTTT
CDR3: CASGLAGVRRNTEAFF

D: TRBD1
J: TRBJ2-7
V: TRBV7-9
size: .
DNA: TGTGCCAGCAGCTTTGGGACAGGGGGCGGCCGCTCCTACGAGCAGTACTTC
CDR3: CASSFGTGGGRSYEQYF

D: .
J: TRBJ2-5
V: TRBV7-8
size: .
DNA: TGTGCCAGCAGCTTAGTGCGTTGGGAGACCCAGTACTTC
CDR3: CASSLVRWETQYF

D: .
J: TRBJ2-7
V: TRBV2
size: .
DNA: TGTGCCAGCATCGGTAGAGTTTACGAGCAGTACTTC
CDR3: CASIGRVYEQYF

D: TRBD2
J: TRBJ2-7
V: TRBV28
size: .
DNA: TGTGCCAGCAGTTTCAGAATGGCGGGAGTTGGCGAGCAGTACTTC
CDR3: CASSFRMAGVGEQYF

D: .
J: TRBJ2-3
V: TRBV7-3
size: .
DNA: TGTGCCAGCAGCTTACTTGGGAAGGGCACAGATACGCAGTATTTT
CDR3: CASSLLGKGTDTQYF

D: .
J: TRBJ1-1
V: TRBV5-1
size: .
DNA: TGCGCCAGCAGCTTAGGGGACCCCGACGGCACTGAAGCTTTCTTT
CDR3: CASSLGDPDGTEAFF

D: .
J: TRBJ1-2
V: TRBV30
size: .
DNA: TGTGCCGGACATCCCCTAGGCGGCTACACCTTC
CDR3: CAGHPLGGYTF

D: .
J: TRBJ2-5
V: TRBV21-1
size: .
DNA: TGTGCCAGCAGCAATCTTTTTCCCGGGTCTCGAGAGACCCAGTACTTC
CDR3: CASSNLFPGSRETQYF

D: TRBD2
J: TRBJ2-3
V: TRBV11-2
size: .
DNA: TGTGCCAGCAGCTCTCGACTAGCGGGACAACCAGATACGCAGTATTTT
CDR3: CASSSRLAGQPDTQYF

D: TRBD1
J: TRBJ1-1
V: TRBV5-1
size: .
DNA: TGCGCCAGCAGCTTGGAGACAGGGATCGAAGCTTTCTTT
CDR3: CASSLETGIEAFF

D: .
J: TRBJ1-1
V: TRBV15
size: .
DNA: TGTGCCACCAGCAGTGGGACTGCCGGGCGAGACACTGAAGCTTTCTTT
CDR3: CATSSGTAGRDTEAFF

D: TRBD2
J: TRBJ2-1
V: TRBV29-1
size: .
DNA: TGCAGCGCCGGGCCTAGCGGGAGTTCCCCTGAGCAGTTCTTC
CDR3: CSAGPSGSSPEQFF

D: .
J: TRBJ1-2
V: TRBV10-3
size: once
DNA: TGTGCCATCAGTGAGTCGGGCACAGACTACTATGGCTACACCTTC
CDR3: CAISESGTDYYGYTF

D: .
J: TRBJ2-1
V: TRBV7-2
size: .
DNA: TGTGCCAGCAGCAGCTACCCCGCGGGGGCGGACTACAATGAGCAGTTCTTC
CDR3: CASSSYPAGADYNEQFF

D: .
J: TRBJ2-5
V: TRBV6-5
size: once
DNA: TGTGCCAGCAGTGCGTGGGTCAGAAGAGAGACCCAGTACTTC
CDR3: CASSAWVRRETQYF

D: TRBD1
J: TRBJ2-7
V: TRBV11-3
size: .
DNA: TGTGCCAGCAGCCTTGGACAGGGCCACGAGCAGTACTTC
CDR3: CASSLGQGHEQYF

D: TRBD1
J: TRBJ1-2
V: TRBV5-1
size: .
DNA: TGCGCCAGCAGCTTGTTTGGGACAGGGGGCTTTGGCTACACCTTC
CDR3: CASSLFGTGGFGYTF

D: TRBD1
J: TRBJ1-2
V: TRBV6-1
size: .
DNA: TGTGCCAGCAGTGAAAACAGGGGTGTGGACTATGGCTACACCTTC
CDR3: CASSENRGVDYGYTF

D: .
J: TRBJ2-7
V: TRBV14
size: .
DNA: TGTGCCAGCAGCCACTCAGGGCCCCAAAGGTACGAGCAGTACTTC
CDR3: CASSHSGPQRYEQYF

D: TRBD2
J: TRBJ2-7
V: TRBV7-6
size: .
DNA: TGTGCCAGCAGCTTAGGCAGCGGGGGCTACGAGCAGTACTTC
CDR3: CASSLGSGGYEQYF

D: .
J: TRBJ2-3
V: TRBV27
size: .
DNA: TGTGCCAGCAGTTTGTCCTCCAGGGGAGATACGCAGTATTTT
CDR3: CASSLSSRGDTQYF

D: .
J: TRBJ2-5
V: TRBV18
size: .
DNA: TGTGCCAGCTCACCAGAGAGGGCCCAGTACTTC
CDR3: CASSPERAQYF

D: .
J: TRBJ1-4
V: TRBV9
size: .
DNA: TGTGCCAGCAGCGCCGATAATGAAAAACTGTTTTTT
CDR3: CASSADNEKLFF

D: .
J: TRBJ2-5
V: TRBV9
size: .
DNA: TGTGCCAGCAGCGTAGCTATTGGGCCGGGACACCAAGAGACCCAGTACTTC
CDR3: CASSVAIGPGHQETQYF

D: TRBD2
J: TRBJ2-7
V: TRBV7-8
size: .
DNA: TGTGCCAGCAGCTTACCTAGCGGGAGCCGCCAATTCGGGGATTACTTC
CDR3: CASSLPSGSRQFGDYF

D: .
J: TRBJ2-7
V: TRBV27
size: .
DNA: TGTGCCAGCAGTTTGGGGAGTCCCTACGAGCAGTACTTC
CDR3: CASSLGSPYEQYF

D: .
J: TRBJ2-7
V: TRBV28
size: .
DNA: TGTGCCAGCAGTTTTGGTCGGTCGGGTGAGCAGTACTTC
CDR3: CASSFGRSGEQYF

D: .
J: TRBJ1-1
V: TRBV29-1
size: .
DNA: TGCAGCGTCGAAACCGACAGTCCAAACACTGAAGCTTTCTTT
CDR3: CSVETDSPNTEAFF